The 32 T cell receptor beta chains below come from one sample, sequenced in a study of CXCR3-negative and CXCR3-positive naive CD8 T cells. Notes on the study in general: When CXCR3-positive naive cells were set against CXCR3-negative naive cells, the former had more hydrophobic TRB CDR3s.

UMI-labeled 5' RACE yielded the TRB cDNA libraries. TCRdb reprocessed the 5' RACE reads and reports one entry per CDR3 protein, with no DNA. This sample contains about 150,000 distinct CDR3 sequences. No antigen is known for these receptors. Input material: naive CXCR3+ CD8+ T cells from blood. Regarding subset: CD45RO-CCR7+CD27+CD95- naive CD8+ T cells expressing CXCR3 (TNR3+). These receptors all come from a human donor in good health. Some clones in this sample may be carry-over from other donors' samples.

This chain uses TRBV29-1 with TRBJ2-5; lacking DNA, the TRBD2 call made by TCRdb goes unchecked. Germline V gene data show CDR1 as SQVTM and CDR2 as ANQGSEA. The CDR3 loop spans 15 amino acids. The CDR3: CSVEWGRAYQETQYF.

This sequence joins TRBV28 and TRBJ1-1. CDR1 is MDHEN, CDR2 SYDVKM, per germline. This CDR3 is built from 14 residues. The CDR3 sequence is CASSAGLANTEAFF. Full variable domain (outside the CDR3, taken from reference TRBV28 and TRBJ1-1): DVKVTQSSRYLVKRTGEKVFLECVQDMDHENMFWYRQDPGLGLRLIYFSYDVKMKEKGDIPEGYSVSREKKERFSLILESASTNQTSMYLCASSAGLANTEAFFGQGTRLTVV.

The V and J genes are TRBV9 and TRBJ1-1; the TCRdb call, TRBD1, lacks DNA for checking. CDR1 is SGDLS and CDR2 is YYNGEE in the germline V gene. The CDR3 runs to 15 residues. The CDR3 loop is CASSPDSLMNTEAFF.

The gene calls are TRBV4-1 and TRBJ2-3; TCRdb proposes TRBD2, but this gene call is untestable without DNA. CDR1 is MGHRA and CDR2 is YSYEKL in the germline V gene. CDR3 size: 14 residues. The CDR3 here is CASSQEEGGDTQYF.

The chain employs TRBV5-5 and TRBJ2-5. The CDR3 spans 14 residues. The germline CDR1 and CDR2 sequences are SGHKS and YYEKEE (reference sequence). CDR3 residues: CASSLTSLRETQYF.

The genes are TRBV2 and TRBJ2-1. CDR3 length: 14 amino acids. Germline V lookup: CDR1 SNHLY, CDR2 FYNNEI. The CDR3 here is CASTVLSSYNEQFF. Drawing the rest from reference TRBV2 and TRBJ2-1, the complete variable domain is EPEVTQTPSHQVTQMGQEVILRCVPISNHLYFYWYRQILGQKVEFLVSFYNNEISEKSEIFDDQFSVERPDGSNFTLKIRSTKLEDSAMYFCASTVLSSYNEQFFGPGTRLTVL.

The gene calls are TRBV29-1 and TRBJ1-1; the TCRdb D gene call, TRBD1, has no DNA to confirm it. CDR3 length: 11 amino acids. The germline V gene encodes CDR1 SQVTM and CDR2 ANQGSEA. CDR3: CSTGQALEAFF.

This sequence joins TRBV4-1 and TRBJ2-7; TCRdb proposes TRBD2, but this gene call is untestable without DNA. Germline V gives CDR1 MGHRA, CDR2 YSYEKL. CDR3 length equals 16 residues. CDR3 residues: CASSQDQGLALVEQYF.

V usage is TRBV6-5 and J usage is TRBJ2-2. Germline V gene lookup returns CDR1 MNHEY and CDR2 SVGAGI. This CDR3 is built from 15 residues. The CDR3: CASSSQDGWTGELFF.

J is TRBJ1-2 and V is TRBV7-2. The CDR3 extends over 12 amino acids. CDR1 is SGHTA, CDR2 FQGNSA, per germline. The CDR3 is CASSLGNIRYTF. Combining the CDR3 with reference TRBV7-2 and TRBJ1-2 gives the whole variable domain GAGVSQSPSNKVTEKGKDVELRCDPISGHTALYWYRQSLGQGLEFLIYFQGNSAPDKSGLPSDRFSAERTGGSVSTLTIQRTQQEDSAVYLCASSLGNIRYTFGSGTRLTVV.

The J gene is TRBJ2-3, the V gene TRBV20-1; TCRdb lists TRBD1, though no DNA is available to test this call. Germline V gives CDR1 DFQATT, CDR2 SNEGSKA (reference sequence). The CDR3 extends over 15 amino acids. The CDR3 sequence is CSADTAGRGADTQYF.

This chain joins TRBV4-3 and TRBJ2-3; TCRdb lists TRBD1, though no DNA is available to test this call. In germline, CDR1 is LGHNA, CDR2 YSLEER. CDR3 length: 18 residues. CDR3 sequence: CASSQPGSGTGHTDTQYF.

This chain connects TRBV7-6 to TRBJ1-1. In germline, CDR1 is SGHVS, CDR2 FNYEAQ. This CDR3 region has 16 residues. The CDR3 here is CASSLDCPAGPPEAFF.

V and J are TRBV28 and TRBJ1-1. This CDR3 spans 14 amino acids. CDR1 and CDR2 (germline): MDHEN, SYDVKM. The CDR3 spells CASSFPQLGTEAFF. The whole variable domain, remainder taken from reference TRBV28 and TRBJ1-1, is DVKVTQSSRYLVKRTGEKVFLECVQDMDHENMFWYRQDPGLGLRLIYFSYDVKMKEKGDIPEGYSVSREKKERFSLILESASTNQTSMYLCASSFPQLGTEAFFGQGTRLTVV.

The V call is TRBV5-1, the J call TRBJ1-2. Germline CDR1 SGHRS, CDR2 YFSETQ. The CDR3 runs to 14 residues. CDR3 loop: CARSDRLANYGYTF.

The CDR3: CASSLAPTGLQGIRQPQHF. The chain is built from TRBV5-1 and TRBJ1-5; TCRdb's assignment of TRBD1 cannot be checked, as there is no DNA. Germline V gene sequence: CDR1 SGHRS, CDR2 YFSETQ. The length of the CDR3 is 19 residues.

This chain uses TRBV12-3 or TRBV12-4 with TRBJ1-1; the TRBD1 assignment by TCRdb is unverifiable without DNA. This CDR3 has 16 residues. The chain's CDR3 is CASSSSSVTGDTEAFF.

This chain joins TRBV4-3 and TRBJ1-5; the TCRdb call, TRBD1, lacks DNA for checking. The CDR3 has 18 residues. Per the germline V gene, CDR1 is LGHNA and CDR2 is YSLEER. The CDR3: CASSQDRALQGVYQPQHF.

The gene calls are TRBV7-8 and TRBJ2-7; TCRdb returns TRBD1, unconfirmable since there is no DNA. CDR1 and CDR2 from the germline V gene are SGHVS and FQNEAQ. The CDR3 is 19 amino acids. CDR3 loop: CASSLSKGTGQPFNYEQYF.

This chain's CDR3 is CSVEAILLSGSTEAFF. The chain links TRBV29-1 to TRBJ1-1; checking the TCRdb D call of TRBD1 is not possible without DNA. The CDR3 spans 16 residues. Germline CDR1 reads SQVTM; CDR2 reads ANQGSEA.

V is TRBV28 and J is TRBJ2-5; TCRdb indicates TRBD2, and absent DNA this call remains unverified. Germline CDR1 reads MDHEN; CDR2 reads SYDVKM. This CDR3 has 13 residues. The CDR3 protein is CASRGLGEETQYF.

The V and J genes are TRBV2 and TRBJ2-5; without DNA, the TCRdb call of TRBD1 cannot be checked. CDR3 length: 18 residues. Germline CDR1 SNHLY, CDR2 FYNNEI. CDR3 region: CASSEGPPTGISGETQYF.

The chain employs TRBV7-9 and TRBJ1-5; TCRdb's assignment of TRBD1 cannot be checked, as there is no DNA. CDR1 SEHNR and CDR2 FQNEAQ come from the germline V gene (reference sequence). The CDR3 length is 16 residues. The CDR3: CASSLAGTGNGQPQHF.

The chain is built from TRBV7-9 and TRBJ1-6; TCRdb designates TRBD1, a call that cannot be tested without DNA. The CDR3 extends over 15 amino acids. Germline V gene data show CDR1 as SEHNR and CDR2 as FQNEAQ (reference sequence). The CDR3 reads CASSLARTGDSPLHF. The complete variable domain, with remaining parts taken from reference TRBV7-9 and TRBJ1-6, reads DTGVSQNPRHKITKRGQNVTFRCDPISEHNRLYWYRQTLGQGPEFLTYFQNEAQLEKSRLLSDRFSAERPKGSFSTLEIQRTEQGDSAMYLCASSLARTGDSPLHFGNGTRLTVT.

The CDR3 here is CASSLTGLSIQPQHF. The V and J genes are TRBV28 and TRBJ1-5; TCRdb's D call of TRBD1 is untestable without DNA. The CDR3 runs to 15 residues. Germline V gene sequence: CDR1 MDHEN, CDR2 SYDVKM.

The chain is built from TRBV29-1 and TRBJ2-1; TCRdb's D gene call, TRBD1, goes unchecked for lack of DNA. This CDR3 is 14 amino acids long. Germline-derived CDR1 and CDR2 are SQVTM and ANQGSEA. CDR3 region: CSVTGTSSYNEQFF.

CDR3 residues: CASSPVWGQLWNTDTQYF. The rearrangement joins TRBV7-2 to TRBJ2-3; TCRdb lists TRBD1, though no DNA is available to test this call. Germline V CDR1 and CDR2: SGHTA, FQGNSA. This CDR3 spans 18 amino acids.

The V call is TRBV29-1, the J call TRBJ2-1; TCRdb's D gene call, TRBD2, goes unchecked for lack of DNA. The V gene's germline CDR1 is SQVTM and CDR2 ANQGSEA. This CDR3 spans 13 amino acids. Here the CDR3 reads CSVVAGGFDEQFF.

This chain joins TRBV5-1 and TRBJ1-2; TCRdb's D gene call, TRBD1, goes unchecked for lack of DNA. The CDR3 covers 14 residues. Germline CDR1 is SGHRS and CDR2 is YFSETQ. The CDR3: CASSFDRDAYGYTF. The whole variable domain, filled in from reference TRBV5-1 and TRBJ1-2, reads KAGVTQTPRYLIKTRGQQVTLSCSPISGHRSVSWYQQTPGQGLQFLFEYFSETQRNKGNFPGRFSGRQFSNSRSEMNVSTLELGDSALYLCASSFDRDAYGYTFGSGTRLTVV.

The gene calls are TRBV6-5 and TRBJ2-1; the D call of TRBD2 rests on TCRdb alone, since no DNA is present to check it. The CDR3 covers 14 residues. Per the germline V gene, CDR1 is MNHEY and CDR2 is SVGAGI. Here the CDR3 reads CASSYGAGGDEQFF.

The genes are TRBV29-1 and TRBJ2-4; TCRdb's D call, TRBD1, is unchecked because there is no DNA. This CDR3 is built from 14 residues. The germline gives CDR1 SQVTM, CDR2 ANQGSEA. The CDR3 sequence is CSVVATGGGWIQYF. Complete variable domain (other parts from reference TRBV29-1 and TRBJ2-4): SAVISQKPSRDICQRGTSLTIQCQVDSQVTMMFWYRQQPGQSLTLIATANQGSEATYESGFVIDKFPISRPNLTFSTLTVSNMSPEDSSIYLCSVVATGGGWIQYFGAGTRLSVL.

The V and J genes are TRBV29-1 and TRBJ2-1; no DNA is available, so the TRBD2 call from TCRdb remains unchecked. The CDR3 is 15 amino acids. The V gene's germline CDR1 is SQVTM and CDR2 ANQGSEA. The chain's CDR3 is CSPYLDAGGWYEQFF.